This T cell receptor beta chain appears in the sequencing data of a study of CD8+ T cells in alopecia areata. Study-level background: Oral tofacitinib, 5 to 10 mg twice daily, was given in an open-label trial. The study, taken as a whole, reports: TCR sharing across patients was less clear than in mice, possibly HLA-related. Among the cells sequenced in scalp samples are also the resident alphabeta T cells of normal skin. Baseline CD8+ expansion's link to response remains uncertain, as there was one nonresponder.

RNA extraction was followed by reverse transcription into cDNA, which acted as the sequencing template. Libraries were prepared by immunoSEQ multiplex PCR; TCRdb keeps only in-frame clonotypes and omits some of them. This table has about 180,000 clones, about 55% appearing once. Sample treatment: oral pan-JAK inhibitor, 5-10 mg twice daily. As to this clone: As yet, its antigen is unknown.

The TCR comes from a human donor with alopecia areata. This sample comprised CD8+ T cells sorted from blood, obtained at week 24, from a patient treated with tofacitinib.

The CDR3 reads CAWSAGLAGGEQFF. In DNA, the CDR3 is TGTGCCTGGAGTGCCGGACTAGCGGGGGGTGAGCAGTTCTTC. This chain joins TRBV30 and TRBJ2-1, with 14 bases lining up with TRBD2. From germline, CDR1 is GTSNPN and CDR2 SVGIG (reference sequence). The CDR3 length is 14 residues. The V segment lost 1 base and the J segment 9 bases; nucleotides outside the gene matches: 2.